This T cell receptor (beta chain) derives from a study of identical twins. Germline V gives CDR1 SEHNR, CDR2 FQNEAQ (reference sequence). The CDR3 consists of 14 residues. Deletions cut 0 bases from V and 1 base from J, with 6 bases between. TCRdb recomputed calls from the 5' RACE reads with MiXCR, one row per CDR3 protein. The sample yields hundreds of thousands of distinct CDR3 sequences, over 8.5% seen once. The sample was also linked to a second study, of yellow fever vaccine responses in identical twins.

The sequence was obtained from a woman under 30 in good health. The chain couples TRBV7-9 to TRBJ2-5; D may correspond to TRBD1 or TRBD2 (5 bases each). What was sequenced was PBMCs. The CDR3: CASSLAGVQETQYF. In DNA form, the CDR3 reads TGTGCCAGCAGCTTAGCGGGGGTCCAAGAGACCCAGTACTTC.